This T cell receptor beta chain originates from a study of cytomegalovirus exposure and HLA in healthy donors. Study-level results: A later analysis found most CMV-associated TCR beta chains apparently HLA-restricted. Some segments of the V type, notably TRBV6-2 and TRBV6-3, were excluded as indistinguishable. Analyses of presence and absence presupposed an approximately uniform sequencing depth across donors.

Worth noting for this clone: Its specificity is unknown.

In the PCR, 60 Vbeta and 13 Jbeta primers were used. This table comes from immunoSEQ multiplex PCR, and its TCRdb copy is limited to in-frame clones, with some not included. Reported are 140,000 to 150,000 clones; the ten largest clones contain around 1.5%. Germline CDR1 and CDR2: SGHRS and YFSETQ. V lost 1 base and J 0 bases, leaving 4 bases between the germline ends. This CDR3 has 14 amino acids. The receptor was derived from a woman aged 50 to 65 in good health and CMV-seronegative. The sequenced sample consisted of PBMCs. The chain carries TRBV5-1 and TRBJ2-2; D is undetermined. The CDR3 sequence is CASSLPTNTGELFF. CDR3 in DNA: TGCGCCAGCAGCTTGCCTACGAACACCGGGGAGCTGTTTTTT. Drawing the rest from reference TRBV5-1 and TRBJ2-2, the complete variable domain is KAGVTQTPRYLIKTRGQQVTLSCSPISGHRSVSWYQQTPGQGLQFLFEYFSETQRNKGNFPGRFSGRQFSNSRSEMNVSTLELGDSALYLCASSLPTNTGELFFGEGSRLTVL.